A single sample is the source of the 2 T cell receptor beta chains below, sequenced in a study of T cells in Graves' hyperthyroidism and ophthalmopathy (dated by TCRdb to the late 2010s). Libraries were prepared through multiplex PCR. TCRdb shows the sequencer as Illumina HiSeq 2000. The TCR beta CDR3 regions were amplified from RNA transcripts. A first-round RT-PCR of the TCR CDR3 used the HTBI primer set with the Qiagen OneStep RT-PCR kit. TCRdb reprocessing: public reads trimmed at Q25 with fastp, clones called with MiXCR, in-frame beta chains kept. When rows share a CDR3 protein, they turn into one entry using the most common DNA and genes. The table for this sample lists under 300,000 distinct CDR3 sequences; about 20% of them were counted only once. The top ten hold around 60% of the sample. The material sequenced was blood. The receptors were gathered from a man younger than 40 with Graves' ophthalmopathy.

This clonotype was seen more than once but under ten times. The chain has TRBV2 and TRBJ1-1, with a possible D match to TRBD1 (5 bases). The CDR3 length is 22 residues. V lost 6 bases to trimming and J lost 4 bases, with 39 bases between them. Germline V gives CDR1 SNHLY, CDR2 FYNNEI. CDR3: CASSGDPREAGGEIKWITEAFF. Here the CDR3 DNA reads TGTGCCAGCAGCGGGGACCCGCGCGAGGCGGGGGGGGAGATTAAGTGGATCACTGAAGCTTTCTTT.

This clonotype was detected many times. The chain combines TRBV11-2 with TRBJ2-6, with D possibly matching TRBD2 (6 bases). V gave up 5 bases and J gave up 5 bases, with 13 bases separating them. CDR3 size: 15 residues. CDR1 and CDR2 from the germline V gene are SGHAT and FQNNGV. Here the CDR3 DNA reads TGTGCCAGCAGCACCGCACGGGGGAGGGCCAACGTCCTGACTTTC. It encodes CASSTARGRANVLTF.